The T cell receptor (beta chain) described here comes from a study of cytomegalovirus exposure and HLA in healthy donors. Study-wide points: Researchers catalogued approximately 160 TCR beta chains as cytomegalovirus-associated. It was reportedly the case that the classifier diagnosed cytomegalovirus status with high specificity and sensitivity. For most TCR sequences rarity was the rule, although some public TCRs occurred in many donors.

With regard to this clone: What it recognizes is unknown.

With 60 Vbeta and 13 Jbeta primers, the PCR was carried out. Produced via immunoSEQ multiplex PCR; TCRdb's table is partial and in-frame only. The sample lists about 120,000 clones, more than 60% seen once, with approximately 1.5% in the top ten. This receptor was obtained from a man aged 18 to 29 in good health and CMV-seronegative. Sequenced input: PBMCs.

CDR3 in DNA: TGTGCCAGCAGTGCCCGGACTAGCGTGAACAATGAGCAGTTCTTC. This gives the protein CASSARTSVNNEQFF. V and J are TRBV6-1 and TRBJ2-1; TRBD2 aligns across 9 bases. CDR1 and CDR2 (germline): MNHNS, SASEGT. The CDR3 is made up of 15 amino acids. V dropped 4 bases and J dropped 5; count of bases not matched to a gene: 6.